These 13 T cell receptor beta chains were sequenced from one sample in a study of control samples from healthy donors and cancer patients. Sequenced by immunoSEQ multiplex PCR; TCRdb stores in-frame clones only, minus some. The table shows 100,000 to 150,000 clones, with around 92% occurring only once. The sample was PBMCs. The source is a man aged 45-65 years with head and neck cancer.

The rearrangement uses TRBV27 and TRBJ1-2; the D gene is possibly TRBD1 (5 bases). Looked up from germline, CDR1 is MNHEY and CDR2 is SMNVEV (reference sequence). V lost 0 bases to trimming and J lost 1 base, with 9 bases between them. This CDR3 region has 15 residues. The CDR3 reads CASSLSGQHNYGYTF. The CDR3 DNA follows: TGTGCCAGCAGTTTATCAGGACAACATAACTATGGCTACACCTTC.

V is TRBV1 and J is TRBJ1-1. TRBV1 represents a pseudogene. This CDR3 is 16 amino acids long. The CDR3 sequence: CTSRTTTPGRNTEAFF. The CDR3 DNA reads TGCACCAGCAGAACGACAACACCGGGAAGGAACACTGAAGCTTTCTTT.

The gene calls are TRBV28 and TRBJ1-1; weak D call: TRBD1 (6 bases). V lost 1 base and J 5 bases, leaving 20 bases between the germline ends. The CDR3 contains 17 residues. Per germline, CDR1 MDHEN and CDR2 SYDVKM. CDR3 DNA: TGTGCCAGCAGTTTATTCTCGGGGGGCAAGGTAGATACTGAAGCTTTCTTT. Protein sequence: CASSLFSGGKVDTEAFF.

The V gene is TRBV5-6, the J gene TRBJ2-7; tentative D call: TRBD2 (6 bases). CDR3 length equals 15 residues. Germline CDR1 SGHDT, CDR2 YYEEEE. The ends were cut back, 1 base at V and 4 bases at J, with 15 bases in the middle. The DNA of the CDR3 is TGTGCCAGCAGCTTGCGGAGTCAGGGAGGTTACGAGCAGTACTTC. Protein sequence: CASSLRSQGGYEQYF.

This clone has only one observation. The rearrangement uses TRBV11-2 and TRBJ1-2; D is possibly TRBD1 (6 bases). CDR1 is SGHAT and CDR2 is FQNNGV in the germline V gene. This CDR3 spans 13 amino acids. V shed 1 base and J shed 6 bases, with 9 bases lying between them. The CDR3 nucleotides are TGTGCCAGCAGCTTAGGAGCAGGGGATGGCTACACCTTC. Its protein is CASSLGAGDGYTF.

The chain recombines TRBV7-2 with TRBJ2-7, with 9 bases aligning to TRBD2. The CDR3 has 15 amino acids. The germline CDR1 and CDR2 sequences are SGHTA and FQGNSA. Trimming cost V 4 bases and J 2 bases; bases outside gene matches: 6. Written as DNA, the CDR3 is TGTGCCAGCAGCTCCGGGACTAGCTACGCCTACGAGCAGTACTTC. Translating gives CASSSGTSYAYEQYF.

V usage is TRBV10-3 and J usage is TRBJ1-4; D is perhaps TRBD1 (6 bases). Trimming left V 0 bases short and J 8 bases short, with 16 bases between. Germline V gives CDR1 ENHRY, CDR2 SYGVKD. The CDR3 loop spans 16 amino acids. The CDR3 is CAISESPGGGEEKLFF. Here the CDR3 DNA reads TGTGCCATCAGTGAGTCGCCCGGGGGCGGTGAGGAAAAACTGTTTTTT.

V gene TRBV12-2 combines with J gene TRBJ1-5. TRBV12-2 is termed a pseudogene. This CDR3 has 18 amino acids. CDR3 protein: CASRPPPYGPYSNQPQHF. The CDR3 DNA reads TGTGCAAGTCGCCCTCCCCCATACGGGCCGTATAGCAATCAGCCCCAGCATTTT.

The rearrangement uses TRBV30 and TRBJ1-3; perhaps TRBD1 as D (6 bases). Looked up from germline, CDR1 is GTSNPN and CDR2 is SVGIG (reference sequence). The CDR3 sequence is 14 residues long. Trimming left V 3 bases short and J 7 bases short, with 16 bases between. CDR3 sequence (DNA): TGTGCCTGGAGCCCGGGGGGGGCAGGGAACACCATATATTTT. Translated, it gives CAWSPGGAGNTIYF.

The gene calls are TRBV27 and TRBJ2-7, with 9 nucleotides matching TRBD2. This CDR3 is built from 16 residues. Germline trimming cut 3 bases from V and 1 base from J; bases unmatched to any gene: 7. Germline V gene sequence: CDR1 MNHEY, CDR2 SMNVEV (reference sequence). The CDR3 region has the DNA TGTGCCAGCAGTTTTTCACGACTAGCGGATTCCTACGAGCAGTACTTC. Protein: CASSFSRLADSYEQYF.

The gene calls are TRBV6-5 and TRBJ2-5; the D gene could be TRBD1 or TRBD2 (5 bases each). Trimming pared 2 bases from V and 4 bases from J, leaving 17 bases between. Germline CDR1 MNHEY, CDR2 SVGAGI. The CDR3 totals 16 residues. The CDR3 DNA is TGTGCCAGCAGTTACGCGACACGGGGCCTGGGAGAGACCCAGTACTTC. Translated: CASSYATRGLGETQYF.

CDR3 loop: CSAPDPEAFF. CDR3 DNA sequence: TGCAGTGCCCCCGACCCTGAAGCTTTCTTT. This chain uses TRBV20-1 with TRBJ1-1; no clear D gene. Trimming pared 6 bases from V and 6 bases from J, leaving 8 bases between. Germline CDR1 and CDR2: DFQATT and SNEGSKA (reference sequence). The CDR3 is 10 residues long.

The V call is TRBV18, the J call TRBJ1-2; D gene uncertain. Germline V gene lookup returns CDR1 KGHSH and CDR2 LQKENI. V lost 4 bases and J lost 4, with 13 bases in between. The length of the CDR3 is 14 residues. DNA for the CDR3: TGTGCCAGCTCACGAAGGGAGGCTCTCTATGGCTACACCTTC. This codes for CASSRREALYGYTF. Supplemented by reference TRBV18 and TRBJ1-2, the full variable domain reads NAGVMQNPRHLVRRRGQEARLRCSPMKGHSHVYWYRQLPEEGLKFMVYLQKENIIDESGMPKERFSAEFPKEGPSILRIQQVVRGDSAAYFCASSRREALYGYTFGSGTRLTVV.